This T cell receptor beta chain was documented in a study of shared clonotypes between healthy human individuals. The sorted-subset replicate PCRs were given around 200 ng DNA, which is about 30,000 T cell genomes. Using immunoSEQ multiplex PCR, the repertoire was profiled, and TCRdb retains in-frame clones only, with some absent. The sample records under 2,000,000 clones, about 95% being singletons. CD45RO-negative cells were positively selected for CCR7, leaving out terminally differentiated effector memory CD45RA+ cells. The donor cohort consisted entirely of Caucasian adults residing in Nashville, Tennessee. Only one count was recorded for this clone. This sample also contains other DNA sequences that code for the same CDR3. V lost 0 bases, J lost 6 bases, and 2 bases stayed unmatched. The CDR3 consists of 13 residues. Germline V lookup: CDR1 MNHEY, CDR2 SVGAGI.

The clonotype was recovered from a man younger than 35 in good health. The sample was naive CD8+ T cells sorted from blood. The chain employs TRBV6-5 and TRBJ2-7; 7 nucleotides align to TRBD2. The CDR3 loop is CASSYSGEGEQYF. CDR3 coding DNA: TGTGCCAGCAGTTACTCAGGGGAGGGCGAGCAGTACTTC.